Shown below are 28 T cell receptor beta chains from a single sample sequenced in a study of T-cell reconstitution after alpha-beta-depleted transplantation in children. As it was prepared, the TCRbeta library received unique molecular identifiers. In TCRdb, the PCR reads were re-called with MiXCR into one record per CDR3 protein. The sample lists about 610,000 distinct CDR3 sequences, 10% occurring once. This sample comprised PBMCs from the stem cell graft donor, obtained from the stem cell graft. The receptors here all came from a human donor who donated a stem cell graft to a child with acute myeloid leukemia.

This sequence joins TRBV29-1 and TRBJ1-4, with a possible D match to TRBD1 (5 bases). The CDR3 consists of 12 residues. CDR1 is SQVTM, CDR2 ANQGSEA, per germline. V shed 5 bases and J shed 8 bases, with 12 bases lying between them. The CDR3 is CSVSRGGEKLFF. CDR3 DNA sequence: TGCAGCGTTAGTCGGGGCGGAGAAAAACTGTTTTTT.

This chain uses TRBV5-1 with TRBJ2-2; D uncertain. CDR3 length: 13 residues. Germline CDR1 reads SGHRS; CDR2 reads YFSETQ. V was clipped by 4 bases and J by 7 bases, with 11 bases between them. The DNA for the CDR3 is TGCGCCAGCAGCGAAACCTCGAACGGGGAGCTGTTTTTT. Its protein is CASSETSNGELFF.

In this sample, this clonotype turned up many times. This chain uses TRBV6-1 with TRBJ2-7; no definite D call. This CDR3 spans 16 amino acids. V lost 5 bases and J lost 3, with 20 bases in between. Per germline, CDR1 MNHNS and CDR2 SASEGT. The CDR3 protein is CASSRLPPGVDYEQYF. CDR3 nucleotide sequence: TGTGCCAGCAGTCGTCTACCCCCTGGGGTGGACTACGAGCAGTACTTC.

This clonotype has at least ten counts. V gene TRBV12-3 or TRBV12-4 combines with J gene TRBJ1-1; D is uncertain. CDR3 size: 12 residues. V lost 9 bases to trimming and J lost 0 bases, with 8 bases between them. Here the CDR3 reads CASSYMNTEAFF. The CDR3, as DNA: TGTGCCAGTTCCTATATGAACACTGAAGCTTTCTTT.

In this sample, this clonotype turned up many times. The V and J genes are TRBV7-9 and TRBJ2-4; D call uncertain. The V and J ends lost 4 bases and 6 bases respectively, with 7 bases between them. The CDR3 covers 12 residues. The germline V gene encodes CDR1 SEHNR and CDR2 FQNEAQ (reference sequence). The CDR3 DNA follows: TGTGCCAGCAGCTCGGGCGGAAACATTCAGTACTTC. Residues: CASSSGGNIQYF.

The chain has TRBV29-1 and TRBJ1-2; D call uncertain. V was clipped by 2 bases and J by 4 bases, with 5 bases between them. This CDR3 contains 11 residues. Germline CDR1 SQVTM, CDR2 ANQGSEA. The CDR3 sequence: CSVEISYGYTF. DNA for the CDR3: TGCAGCGTTGAAATCAGCTATGGCTACACCTTC.

This clonotype was seen at least ten times. The chain combines TRBV6-5 with TRBJ2-3; no clear D. The germline V gene has CDR1 MNHEY and CDR2 SVGAGI. The V end lost 0 bases, the J end lost 6 bases, and 7 bases lay between the germline ends. CDR3 size: 13 residues. The CDR3 spells CASSYSILDTQYF. The CDR3 DNA sequence: TGTGCCAGCAGTTACTCGATACTCGATACGCAGTATTTT.

A few counts support this clonotype. J is TRBJ2-2 and V is TRBV15; weak D call: TRBD1 (5 bases). Germline CDR1 reads LNHNV; CDR2 reads YYDKDF (reference sequence). The CDR3 has 12 residues. With 2 bases removed from V and 8 bases from J, the gap between germline ends came to 6 bases. The CDR3 nucleotides read TGTGCCACCAGCAGACAGGGTGGGGAGCTGTTTTTT. It specifies CATSRQGGELFF.

This chain's CDR3 is CASNRDRGHYGYTF. The CDR3 nucleotides read TGTGCCAGTAATCGGGACAGGGGGCATTATGGCTACACCTTC. This chain links TRBV19 with TRBJ1-2, with 12 nucleotides matching TRBD1. Germline CDR1 and CDR2: LNHDA and SQIVND (reference sequence). Trimming took 7 bases from V and 5 from J; bases not matched to a gene: 5. This CDR3 is 14 amino acids long.

The chain recombines TRBV11-2 with TRBJ2-1; 7 positions match TRBD2. From germline, CDR1 is SGHAT and CDR2 FQNNGV. Trimming cost V 7 bases and J 4 bases; bases outside gene matches: 7. The length of the CDR3 is 14 residues. DNA of the CDR3: TGTGCCAGCACCGCAGGGACTAATTACAATGAGCAGTTCTTC. This gives the protein CASTAGTNYNEQFF.

The chain uses TRBV7-9 and TRBJ2-3; D assignment may be TRBD1 or TRBD2 (5 bases each). Trimming took off 1 base at V and 2 bases at J, with 16 bases between the two ends. From germline, CDR1 is SEHNR and CDR2 FQNEAQ (reference sequence). The CDR3 is 17 amino acids. The CDR3 spells CASSLGFGGAFTDTQYF. The CDR3 DNA reads TGTGCCAGCAGCTTAGGTTTTGGGGGAGCCTTCACAGATACGCAGTATTTT.

This clonotype showed up many times. V gene TRBV10-3 combines with J gene TRBJ2-7, with 11 bases aligning to TRBD1. Germline assignment: CDR1 ENHRY and CDR2 SYGVKD. Trimming took 5 bases from V and 1 from J; bases not matched to a gene: 4. The CDR3 runs to 15 residues. The CDR3 protein is CAISKGTGGSYEQYF. The CDR3 coding sequence is TGTGCCATCAGTAAGGGGACAGGGGGGTCCTACGAGCAGTACTTC.

At least ten counts were recorded for this clonotype. This rearrangement joins TRBV29-1 to TRBJ2-7, with 13 bases fitting TRBD2. Germline CDR1 is SQVTM and CDR2 is ANQGSEA. V lost 6 bases to trimming and J lost 2 bases; unmatched junction nucleotides: 4. The CDR3 covers 14 residues. The CDR3 region has the DNA TGCAGCGTCGCTGGACTAGCGGGGGCCTACGAGCAGTACTTC. Its translation is CSVAGLAGAYEQYF.

This clonotype was seen a few times. The chain links TRBV9 to TRBJ1-2, with 10 bases aligning to TRBD1. The CDR3 covers 13 residues. Per germline, CDR1 SGDLS and CDR2 YYNGEE. V shed 2 bases, J shed 8 bases, and the junction held 3 bases outside the gene matches. The CDR3 bases are TGTGCCAGCAGCGTTCGACAGGGGGCCGGCTACACCTTC. Amino acids: CASSVRQGAGYTF.

The V and J genes are TRBV29-1 and TRBJ2-1, with no clear D. The CDR3 loop spans 8 amino acids. Germline V CDR1 and CDR2: SQVTM, ANQGSEA. The V gene lost 7 bases and the J gene lost 7 bases, with 2 bases spanning the gap. CDR3 in DNA: TGCAGCGCTAATGAGCAGTTCTTC. Amino acids: CSANEQFF.

There are a few counts of this clonotype. The CDR3, as DNA: TGTGCCAGCAGGCGGACTAGCGGAAGCTACAATGAGCAGTTCTTC. Translated: CASRRTSGSYNEQFF. The rearrangement uses TRBV6-2 or TRBV6-3 and TRBJ2-1, with 10 positions matching TRBD2. Germline CDR1 MNHEY, CDR2 SVGEGT. The CDR3 has 15 amino acids. V lost 6 bases to trimming and J lost 3 bases; unmatched junction nucleotides: 5.

The chain couples TRBV1 to TRBJ2-2. TRBV1 has pseudogene status. The CDR3 has 11 residues. The CDR3 DNA sequence: TGCACCACCAAGGAGACCGGGGAGCTGTTTTTT. It translates to CTTKETGELFF.

The CDR3 loop is CASNSGTGVIGELFF. CDR3 bases: TGTGCCAGCAACTCTGGGACAGGGGTTATCGGGGAGCTGTTTTTT. V gene TRBV6-1 combines with J gene TRBJ2-2; 10 bases fit TRBD1. With V trimmed by 7 bases and J by 7 bases, 9 bases remained unmatched. The CDR3 runs 15 residues. CDR1 is MNHNS, CDR2 SASEGT, per germline.

This clonotype turned up a few times. The CDR3 region is CSARKGSEGSYEQYF. The CDR3 coding sequence is TGCAGCGCCAGAAAGGGTTCGGAGGGCTCCTACGAGCAGTACTTC. V gene TRBV29-1 combines with J gene TRBJ2-7, with D possibly being TRBD2 (6 bases). The V gene's germline CDR1 is SQVTM and CDR2 ANQGSEA. This CDR3 is built from 15 residues. V was pared by 7 bases and J by 0 bases, with 19 bases between.

V gene TRBV20-1 combines with J gene TRBJ1-1, with D maybe TRBD1 (5 bases). The ends were cut back, 6 bases at V and 11 bases at J, with 22 bases in the middle. The CDR3 has 13 residues. Per the germline V gene, CDR1 is DFQATT and CDR2 is SNEGSKA (reference sequence). As DNA, the CDR3 is TGCAGTGCCAAAAGAGAGATCCAGGGTTGGGCTTTCTTT. Protein sequence: CSAKREIQGWAFF.

The V and J genes are TRBV20-1 and TRBJ2-1; 7 bases agree with TRBD2. CDR1 is DFQATT and CDR2 is SNEGSKA in the germline V gene (reference sequence). With V trimmed by 7 bases and J by 6 bases, 6 bases remained unmatched. The CDR3 extends over 12 amino acids. The CDR3 sequence: CSERLAPNEQFF. In DNA, the CDR3 is TGCAGTGAGAGACTAGCCCCCAATGAGCAGTTCTTC.

There are a few counts of this clonotype. This chain links TRBV9 with TRBJ1-1; tentative D call: TRBD1 (6 bases). The CDR3 is made up of 15 amino acids. Germline assignment: CDR1 SGDLS and CDR2 YYNGEE. Between the trimmed V and J ends, which lost 0 bases and 4 bases, there was a span of 13 bases. CDR3: CASSVGGQPVTEAFF. For the CDR3, the DNA is TGTGCCAGCAGCGTAGGTGGACAGCCGGTCACTGAAGCTTTCTTT.

This clonotype has just a few counts. J is TRBJ2-2 and V is TRBV12-3 or TRBV12-4; D unclear. The CDR3 runs to 14 residues. V was clipped by 3 bases and J by 4 bases, with 9 bases between them. CDR3 DNA sequence: TGTGCCAGCAGTTTTAGGTCTTTCACCGGGGAGCTGTTTTTT. Amino acids: CASSFRSFTGELFF.

This sequence joins TRBV12-3 or TRBV12-4 and TRBJ1-1; TRBD1 is a possible D gene (6 bases). The CDR3 sequence is 16 residues long. V lost 6 bases and J lost 1, with 18 bases in between. The CDR3 sequence: CASSNTQSGANTEAFF. The CDR3 DNA reads as TGTGCCAGCAGCAATACCCAATCAGGGGCGAACACTGAAGCTTTCTTT.

This clonotype has a count of ten or more. In DNA, the CDR3 is TGCGCCAGCAGCCTAGGGACAGGGGGCTATGGCTACACCTTC. The encoded protein is CASSLGTGGYGYTF. The chain combines TRBV5-1 with TRBJ1-2; 11 bases match TRBD1. Germline-derived CDR1 and CDR2 are SGHRS and YFSETQ. V shed 4 bases and J 4 bases; nucleotides not matched to a gene: 3. The CDR3 contains 14 residues.

V is TRBV20-1 and J is TRBJ2-1; 7 bases match TRBD1. V shed 1 base, J shed 5 bases, and the junction held 2 bases outside the gene matches. There are 13 residues in the CDR3. Per germline, CDR1 DFQATT and CDR2 SNEGSKA (reference sequence). The CDR3 reads CSARGDSNNEQFF. CDR3 DNA: TGCAGTGCTAGAGGGGACAGCAACAATGAGCAGTTCTTC.

V usage is TRBV4-2 and J usage is TRBJ1-5; TRBD1 is a possible D gene (5 bases). The germline V gene has CDR1 LGHNA and CDR2 YNFKEQ. V was shortened by 1 base and J by 4 bases, with 11 bases between the two germline ends. The CDR3 runs 15 residues. CDR3 in amino acids: CASSQGGNVNQPQHF. DNA of the CDR3: TGTGCCAGCAGCCAAGGGGGGAATGTTAATCAGCCCCAGCATTTT.

In this sample, this clonotype turned up a few times. This CDR3 is CAPLKGGSEQYF. The CDR3 DNA reads as TGTGCCCCTCTGAAGGGAGGGAGCGAGCAGTACTTC. The rearrangement joins TRBV12-3 or TRBV12-4 to TRBJ2-7; 7 positions agree with TRBD2. With V trimmed by 11 bases and J by 6 bases, 10 bases remained unmatched. CDR3 size: 12 residues.